Listed here is a single T cell receptor (beta chain). CDR3 size: 16 residues. V was clipped by 0 bases and J by 2 bases, with 13 bases between them. CDR1 LGHNA and CDR2 YSLEER come from the germline V gene. Amplifying from RNA transcripts, the study obtained TCR beta CDR3 regions. The first-round RT-PCR employed HTBI primers together with the Qiagen OneStep RT-PCR kit. A multiplex PCR was then performed as the second round. TCRdb analysed the multiplex PCR reads with MiXCR anew, one entry per CDR3 protein. The sample records over a million distinct CDR3 sequences, approximately 35% being singletons. This specimen comes from a study of Graves' ophthalmopathy and Graves' hyperthyroidism.

The sequenced sample consisted of peripheral blood or thyroid tissue (not recorded which). V gene TRBV4-3 combines with J gene TRBJ2-5; D might be TRBD2 (6 bases). The sequence came from an adult man with Graves' hyperthyroidism. The CDR3 DNA reads TGCGCCAGCAGCCAAGATCCCGGGGGAACTCAAGAGACCCAGTACTTC. This translates into CASSQDPGGTQETQYF.